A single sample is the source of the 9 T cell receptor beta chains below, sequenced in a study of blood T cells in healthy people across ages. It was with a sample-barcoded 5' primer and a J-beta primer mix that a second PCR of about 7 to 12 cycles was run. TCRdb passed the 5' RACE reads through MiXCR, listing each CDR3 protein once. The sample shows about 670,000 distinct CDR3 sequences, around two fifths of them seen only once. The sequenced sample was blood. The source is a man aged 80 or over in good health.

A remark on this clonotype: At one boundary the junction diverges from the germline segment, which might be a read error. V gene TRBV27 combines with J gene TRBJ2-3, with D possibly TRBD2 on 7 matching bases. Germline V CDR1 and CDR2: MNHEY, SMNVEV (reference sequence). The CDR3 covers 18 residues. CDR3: CASSLGGGTAGVTDAQYF. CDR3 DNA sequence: TGTGCCAGCAGTTTGGGAGGGGGAACAGCCGGGGTAACAGATGCGCAGTATTTT.

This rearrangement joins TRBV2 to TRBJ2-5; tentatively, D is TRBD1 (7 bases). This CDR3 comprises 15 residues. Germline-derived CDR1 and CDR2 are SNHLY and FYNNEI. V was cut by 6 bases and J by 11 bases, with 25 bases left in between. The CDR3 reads CASRLQTGRYDEQYF. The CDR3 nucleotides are TGTGCCAGCAGGCTCCAGACAGGGAGGTACGATGAGCAGTACTTC.

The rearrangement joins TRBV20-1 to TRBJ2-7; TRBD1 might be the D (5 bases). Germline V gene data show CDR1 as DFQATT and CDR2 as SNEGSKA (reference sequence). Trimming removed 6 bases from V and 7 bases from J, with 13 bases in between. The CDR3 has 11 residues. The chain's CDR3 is CSARAAREQYF. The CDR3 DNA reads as TGCAGTGCCAGGGCGGCAAGGGAGCAGTACTTC.

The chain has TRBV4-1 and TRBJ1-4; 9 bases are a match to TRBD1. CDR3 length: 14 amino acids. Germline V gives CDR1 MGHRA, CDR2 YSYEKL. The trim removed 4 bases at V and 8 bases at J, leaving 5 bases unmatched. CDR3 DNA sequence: TGCGCCAGCAGCCCCGGGACAGGGTACGAAAAACTGTTTTTT. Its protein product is CASSPGTGYEKLFF.

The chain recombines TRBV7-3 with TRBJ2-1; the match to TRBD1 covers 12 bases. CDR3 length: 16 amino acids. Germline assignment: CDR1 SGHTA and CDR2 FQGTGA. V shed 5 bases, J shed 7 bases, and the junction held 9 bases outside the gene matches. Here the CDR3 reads CASSRRPGQGANEQFF. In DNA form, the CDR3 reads TGTGCCAGCAGCCGGAGACCGGGACAGGGGGCGAATGAGCAGTTCTTC.

The CDR3 protein is CAGRDRGRETQYF. As DNA, the CDR3 is TGTGCCGGCCGGGACAGGGGACGAGAGACCCAGTACTTC. The chain joins TRBV30 to TRBJ2-5; 10 bases match TRBD1. This CDR3 is built from 13 residues. V lost 8 bases, J lost 4 bases, and 7 bases stayed unmatched. In germline, CDR1 is GTSNPN, CDR2 SVGIG (reference sequence). Full variable domain (remainder filled in from reference TRBV30 and TRBJ2-5): SQTIHQWPATLVQPVGSPLSLECTVEGTSNPNLYWYRQAAGRGLQLLFYSVGIGQISSEVPQNLSASRPQDRQFILSSKKLLLSDSGFYLCAGRDRGRETQYFGPGTRLLVL.

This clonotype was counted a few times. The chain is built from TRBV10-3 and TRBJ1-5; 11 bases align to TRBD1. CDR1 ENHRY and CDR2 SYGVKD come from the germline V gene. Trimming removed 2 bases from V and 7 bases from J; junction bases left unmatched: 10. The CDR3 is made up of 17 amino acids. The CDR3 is CAISEIFPGTGGQPQHF. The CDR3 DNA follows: TGTGCCATCAGTGAGATTTTCCCCGGGACAGGGGGACAGCCCCAGCATTTT.

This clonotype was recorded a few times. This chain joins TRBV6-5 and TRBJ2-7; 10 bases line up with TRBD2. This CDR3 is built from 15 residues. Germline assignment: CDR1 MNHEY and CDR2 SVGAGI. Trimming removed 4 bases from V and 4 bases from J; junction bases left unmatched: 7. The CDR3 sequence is CASSLRVTSGYEQYF. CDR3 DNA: TGTGCCAGCAGTTTACGCGTGACTAGCGGGTACGAGCAGTACTTC.

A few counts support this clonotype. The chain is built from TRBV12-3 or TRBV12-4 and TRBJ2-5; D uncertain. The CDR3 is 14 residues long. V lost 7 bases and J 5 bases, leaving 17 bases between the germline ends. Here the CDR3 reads CASTWATRRETQYF. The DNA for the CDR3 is TGTGCCAGCACCTGGGCGACCAGGCGGGAGACCCAGTACTTC.